One T cell receptor beta chain is described in this entry. The antigen is unknown. The CDR3 runs to 14 residues. Germline V CDR1 and CDR2: SGHRS, YFSETQ. These data come from a study of CXCR3-negative and CXCR3-positive naive CD8 T cells. Study overall: Every library held about 1.5 +/- 0.3 million TRB reads, and the total came to 130 million to 150 million. General study points: Memory, not naive, CXCR3-negative and CXCR3-positive cells differed in TRBV-TRBJ usage.

Phenotypically, naive CD8+ T cells corresponded to CD45RO-CCR7+CD27+CD95-. Carrying UMI labels, the TRB cDNA libraries were prepared through 5' RACE. TCRdb reprocessed the 5' RACE reads and keeps a single row for each CDR3 protein, giving no DNA. The sample holds under 85,000 distinct CDR3 sequences. The sample was naive CXCR3- CD8+ T cells from blood. Documented subset: CD45RO-CCR7+CD27+CD95- naive CD8+ T cells lacking CXCR3 (TNR3-). V usage is TRBV5-1 and J usage is TRBJ1-1. This TCR was sampled from a human donor in good health. Some clones in this sample may be carry-over from other donors' samples. This CDR3 is CASSLAWGNTEAFF.